The rows below give T cell receptor beta chains drawn from one sample of a study of T cell repertoires in cytomegalovirus infection. TCRdb called the reads again in MiXCR, with one record for every CDR3 protein. The table has over 100,000 distinct CDR3 sequences, about 30% seen once; the top ten hold about 81%. Antigens for these TCRs are unknown. The starting material was CD8+ T cells from cultured PBMCs, obtained from culture after CMV antigen stimulation. The receptors derive from a human donor in good health (CMV status not recorded). Some clones in this sample may be carry-over from other donors' samples. Each CDR3 is given with its conserved first and last residue. Each record gives: CDR3 protein, CDR3 DNA, clone size, V gene, D gene, J gene. A D gene is named only where the DNA matches it firmly. The size of a clone is reported for some rows only, either as once, few or many, or as a class for expanded clones.

CASSDRGPRSNQPQHF TGTGCCAGCAGTGATCGGGGCCCGCGGAGCAATCAGCCCCAGCATTTT few TRBV27 NA TRBJ1-5
CASSPRWAANEKLFF TGTGCCAGCAGCCCCCGGTGGGCAGCAAATGAAAAACTGTTTTTT NA TRBV4-2 NA TRBJ1-4
CASSQAQTSYNEQFF TGCGCCAGCAGCCAAGCACAGACCAGCTACAATGAGCAGTTCTTC once TRBV4-1 NA TRBJ2-1
CASSLGLAGGTSYNEQFF TGTGCCAGCAGTTTGGGACTAGCGGGGGGGACGTCCTACAATGAGCAGTTCTTC few TRBV7-3 TRBD2 TRBJ2-1
CASGLGWTVYSPLHF TGTGCTAGTGGTTTGGGCTGGACAGTGTATTCACCCCTCCACTTT NA TRBV12-5 NA TRBJ1-6
CASTSGQGNYGYTF TGTGCCAGCACTTCTGGACAGGGAAACTATGGCTACACCTTC NA TRBV2 TRBD1 TRBJ1-2
CASSQQGIGEAFF TGCGCCAGCAGCCAACAAGGTATTGGCGAAGCTTTCTTT few TRBV4-1 NA TRBJ1-1
CASTPLRNTEAFF TGTGCCAGCACCCCTCTCCGGAACACTGAAGCTTTCTTT many TRBV7-2 NA TRBJ1-1
CASSASTGSYEQYF TGTGCCAGCAGTGCGTCGACTGGCTCCTACGAGCAGTACTTC few TRBV6-1 NA TRBJ2-7
CASSFGFGYEQYF TGTGCCAGCAGCTTTGGCTTTGGCTATGAGCAGTACTTC NA TRBV7-2 NA TRBJ2-7
CASSQPGTGAKYRYEQYF TGTGCCAGCAGCCAACCCGGGACAGGGGCAAAGTATCGCTACGAGCAGTACTTC NA TRBV2 TRBD1 TRBJ2-7
CASSVSGQGAAMGEAFF TGTGCCAGCAGCGTAAGTGGGCAGGGGGCCGCGATGGGTGAAGCTTTCTTT many TRBV9 TRBD1 TRBJ1-1
CASREGPEAFF TGTGCCTCCAGAGAGGGTCCTGAAGCTTTCTTT few TRBV2 NA TRBJ1-1
CASNPLGGMNTEAFF TGTGCCAGCAACCCCCTGGGGGGAATGAACACTGAAGCTTTCTTT few TRBV7-8 NA TRBJ1-1
CASSLIAKNIQYF TGTGCCAGCAGTTTAATAGCCAAAAACATTCAGTACTTC NA TRBV27 NA TRBJ2-4
CASRRSYNEQFF TGTGCCAGCAGGCGCAGCTACAATGAGCAGTTCTTC NA TRBV11-2 NA TRBJ2-1
CASSDGLADTQYF TGTGCCAGCAGCGATGGACTAGCAGATACGCAGTATTTT few TRBV7-6 TRBD2 TRBJ2-3
CASSVDPGYYEQYF TGTGCCAGCAGCGTAGATCCAGGCTATTACGAGCAGTACTTC few TRBV9 NA TRBJ2-7
CASSQVGVDTQYF TGTGCCAGCAGCCAAGTCGGGGTAGATACGCAGTATTTT few TRBV4-2 NA TRBJ2-3
CASSQVGGADGELFF TGTGCCAGCAGCCAAGTAGGGGGGGCGGACGGGGAGCTGTTTTTT few TRBV4-2 NA TRBJ2-2
CASNTGTGAGETQYF TGTGCCAGTAATACCGGGACAGGGGCTGGAGAGACCCAGTACTTC few TRBV19 TRBD1 TRBJ2-5
CASRFGGEQYF TGTGCCAGTAGATTTGGAGGCGAGCAGTACTTC few TRBV19 NA TRBJ2-7
CASSPPLQETQYF TGTGCCAGCAGCCCCCCCCTCCAAGAGACCCAGTACTTC NA TRBV9 NA TRBJ2-5
CASRASNEKLFF TGTGCCAGCAGGGCAAGTAATGAAAAACTGTTTTTT few TRBV7-9 NA TRBJ1-4
CASSLAGLGAYNEQFF TGTGCCAGCAGCTTGGCGGGACTAGGCGCCTACAATGAGCAGTTCTTC once TRBV5-6 TRBD2 TRBJ2-1
CASSSLTSGNTIYF TGTGCCAGCAGCAGCCTTACTTCTGGAAACACCATATATTTT NA TRBV12-3/TRBV12-4 NA TRBJ1-3
CSVPQQGPSGYTF TGCAGCGTACCCCAACAGGGTCCCTCTGGCTACACCTTC many TRBV29-1 NA TRBJ1-2
CASSPRGELSTGELFF TGTGCCAGCAGCCCACGCGGGGAGTTGAGCACCGGGGAGCTGTTTTTT few TRBV5-5 NA TRBJ2-2
CASRFTGANQPQHF TGTGCCAGCAGATTCACGGGGGCCAATCAGCCCCAGCATTTT few TRBV27 NA TRBJ1-5
CSVEDAGQRITGELFF TGCAGCGTTGAAGACGCCGGACAGCGAATAACCGGGGAGCTGTTTTTT NA TRBV29-1 NA TRBJ2-2
CASSWRTGSIAEAFF TGTGCCAGCAGTTGGCGGACAGGGTCGATCGCTGAAGCTTTCTTT many TRBV6-1 TRBD1 TRBJ1-1
CASSQAGTGGYGYTF TGCGCCAGCAGCCAGGCCGGGACAGGGGGCTATGGCTACACCTTC few TRBV4-1 TRBD1 TRBJ1-2
CASSYSQSTDTQYF TGTGCCAGCAGTTACTCCCAGAGCACAGATACGCAGTATTTT few TRBV6-2/TRBV6-3 NA TRBJ2-3
CASSPSTGELFF TGTGCCAGCAGCCCCAGTACCGGGGAGCTGTTTTTT many TRBV7-9 NA TRBJ2-2
CASSIAHYNEQFF TGTGCCAGTAGTATAGCACACTACAATGAGCAGTTCTTC NA TRBV19 NA TRBJ2-1
CAIAENTEAFF TGTGCCATAGCAGAGAACACTGAAGCTTTCTTT many TRBV2 NA TRBJ1-1
CASSSGPEQYF TGTGCCAGCAGTTCCGGGCCCGAGCAGTACTTC NA TRBV6-8 NA TRBJ2-7
CASSLEGDEQYF TGTGCCAGCAGCTTGGAAGGAGACGAGCAGTACTTC NA TRBV5-4 NA TRBJ2-7
CASGSPSTGLMAGYTF TGTGCCAGTGGATCCCCTTCCACCGGACTAATGGCTGGCTACACCTTC few TRBV19 NA TRBJ1-2
CASSPSGGKQFF TGTGCCAGCAGTCCCTCGGGAGGGAAGCAGTTCTTC many TRBV27 TRBD2 TRBJ2-1
CASSGGGFMNEQFF TGTGCCAGCAGTGGGGGAGGGTTCATGAACGAGCAGTTCTTC once TRBV2 TRBD2 TRBJ2-1
CASSPGTGTVNSPLHF TGTGCCAGCAGCCCAGGGACCGGTACGGTCAACTCACCCCTCCACTTT NA TRBV5-6 NA TRBJ1-6
CASSQASAAGTEAFF TGTGCCAGCAGCCAAGCGAGCGCGGCTGGCACTGAAGCTTTCTTT many TRBV4-2 NA TRBJ1-1
CSARVGLENIQYF TGCAGTGCTAGAGTTGGGCTCGAAAACATTCAGTACTTC NA TRBV20-1 NA TRBJ2-4
CASSEAGEENTEAFF TGCGCCAGCAGCGAAGCGGGCGAGGAGAACACTGAAGCTTTCTTT NA TRBV5-1 NA TRBJ1-1
CASSIWTQSSYEQYF TGTGCCAGTAGTATCTGGACGCAGAGCTCCTACGAGCAGTACTTC NA TRBV19 NA TRBJ2-7
CSARTSGVYNEQFF TGCAGTGCTAGGACTAGCGGGGTCTACAATGAGCAGTTCTTC few TRBV20-1 TRBD2 TRBJ2-1
CASSFSGGASDTQYF TGTGCCAGCAGCTTTAGCGGGGGGGCTTCAGATACGCAGTATTTT NA TRBV6-1 TRBD2 TRBJ2-3
CASSPGLAVTAGQFF TGTGCCAGCAGTCCCGGCCTAGCAGTTACAGCGGGGCAGTTCTTC NA TRBV12-3/TRBV12-4 NA TRBJ2-1
CASSLDIGDEQYF TGTGCCAGCAGCTTAGACATCGGCGACGAGCAGTACTTC few TRBV7-6 NA TRBJ2-7
CASSETAGESDTQYF TGTGCCAGCAGCGAAACAGCGGGGGAGTCAGATACGCAGTATTTT NA TRBV2 TRBD2 TRBJ2-3
CASSQGPVSSYEQYF TGCGCCAGCAGCCAAGGGCCAGTTTCCTCCTACGAGCAGTACTTC NA TRBV4-1 NA TRBJ2-7
CASSPPGGDEAFF TGTGCCAGCAGCCCACCTGGGGGAGATGAAGCTTTCTTT many TRBV7-6 NA TRBJ1-1
CASSYRGGAADTQYF TGTGCCAGCAGCTATAGAGGGGGGGCCGCAGATACGCAGTATTTT few TRBV7-2 NA TRBJ2-3
CASSVGDERTFEQYF TGTGCCAGCAGCGTCGGGGACGAGAGAACTTTCGAGCAGTACTTC few TRBV9 NA TRBJ2-7
CASRGPEPQASNYGYTF TGTGCCAGCCGGGGCCCCGAACCCCAGGCGAGTAACTATGGCTACACCTTC NA TRBV6-1 NA TRBJ1-2
CASSDHDDYSTDTQYF TGCGCCAGCAGTGACCACGACGACTATAGCACAGATACGCAGTATTTT NA TRBV10-2 NA TRBJ2-3
CASSSASGVNTEAFF TGTGCCAGCAGCTCCGCCTCGGGGGTGAACACTGAAGCTTTCTTT few TRBV11-3 NA TRBJ1-1
CASSPGQRNTEAFF TGTGCCAGCAGCCCGGGACAGAGGAACACTGAAGCTTTCTTT few TRBV5-5 TRBD1 TRBJ1-1